This T cell receptor beta chain is from a study of T-cell reconstitution after alpha-beta-depleted transplantation in children. The sample holds many counts of this clonotype. Preparing the TCRbeta library involved the use of unique molecular identifiers. MiXCR was run by TCRdb on the PCR reads, yielding one entry per CDR3 protein. The sample shows 200,000 to 300,000 distinct CDR3 sequences, roughly 23% of them seen only once. The sequence was collected from a girl aged 2 to 9 with Fanconi anemia, due to receive a stem cell transplant. The sequencing here drew on PBMCs, taken before TCRalphabeta/CD19-depleted stem cell transplant.

CDR3 nucleotide sequence: TGCAGTGCTAGAGGACAGGGGGGTCCCGGCGTGGTATACGAGCAGTACTTC. It encodes CSARGQGGPGVVYEQYF. The chain couples TRBV20-1 to TRBJ2-7; 9 bases agree with TRBD1. The germline V gene has CDR1 DFQATT and CDR2 SNEGSKA (reference sequence). The CDR3 loop spans 17 amino acids. Germline trimming cut 1 base from V and 4 bases from J; bases unmatched to any gene: 14.